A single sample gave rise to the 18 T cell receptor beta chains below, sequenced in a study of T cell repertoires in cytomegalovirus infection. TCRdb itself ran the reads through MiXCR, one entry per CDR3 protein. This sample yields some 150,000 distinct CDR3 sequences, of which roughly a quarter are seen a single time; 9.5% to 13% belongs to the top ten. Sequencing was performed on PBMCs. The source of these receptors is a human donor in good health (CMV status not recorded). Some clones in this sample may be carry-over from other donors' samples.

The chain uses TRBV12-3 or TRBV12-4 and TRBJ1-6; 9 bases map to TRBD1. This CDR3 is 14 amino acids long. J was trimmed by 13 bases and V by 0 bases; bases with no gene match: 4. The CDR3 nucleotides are TGTGCCAGCAGTTTAGCCGGACAGGGGTCCCCCCTCCACTTT. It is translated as CASSLAGQGSPLHF.

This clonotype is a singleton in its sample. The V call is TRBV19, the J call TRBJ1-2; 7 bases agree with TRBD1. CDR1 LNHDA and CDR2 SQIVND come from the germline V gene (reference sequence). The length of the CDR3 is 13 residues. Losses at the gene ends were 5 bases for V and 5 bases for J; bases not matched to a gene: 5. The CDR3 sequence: CASSGTDLYGYTF. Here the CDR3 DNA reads TGTGCCAGTAGTGGGACAGATCTTTATGGCTACACCTTC. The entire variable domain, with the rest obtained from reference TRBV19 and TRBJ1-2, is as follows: DGGITQSPKYLFRKEGQNVTLSCEQNLNHDAMYWYRQDPGQGLRLIYYSQIVNDFQKGDIAEGYSVSREKKESFPLTVTSAQKNPTAFYLCASSGTDLYGYTFGSGTRLTVV.

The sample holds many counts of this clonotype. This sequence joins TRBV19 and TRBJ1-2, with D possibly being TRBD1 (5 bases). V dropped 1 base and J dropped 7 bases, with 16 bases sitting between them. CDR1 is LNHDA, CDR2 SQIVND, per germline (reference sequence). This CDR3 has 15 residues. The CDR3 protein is CASSIGGRLASGYTF. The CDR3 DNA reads TGTGCCAGTAGTATAGGGGGACGGCTGGCGAGTGGCTACACCTTC.

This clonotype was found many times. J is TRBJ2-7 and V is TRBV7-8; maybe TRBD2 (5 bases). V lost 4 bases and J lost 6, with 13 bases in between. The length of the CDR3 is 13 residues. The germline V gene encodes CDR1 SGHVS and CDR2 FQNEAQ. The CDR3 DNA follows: TGTGCCAGCAGCTCTGACCGGAGGTCCGAGCAGTACTTC. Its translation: CASSSDRRSEQYF.

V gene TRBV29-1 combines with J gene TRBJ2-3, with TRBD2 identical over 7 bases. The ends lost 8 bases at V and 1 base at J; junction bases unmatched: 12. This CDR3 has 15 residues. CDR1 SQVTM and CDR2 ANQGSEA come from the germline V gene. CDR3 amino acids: CSIWEGLRGTDTQYF. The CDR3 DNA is TGCAGCATATGGGAGGGACTAAGGGGCACAGATACGCAGTATTTT.

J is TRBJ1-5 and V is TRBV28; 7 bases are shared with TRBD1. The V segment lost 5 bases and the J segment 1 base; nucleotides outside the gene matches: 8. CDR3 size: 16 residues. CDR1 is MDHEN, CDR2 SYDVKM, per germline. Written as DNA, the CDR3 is TGTGCCAGCAGTCCCTCGACAGGGAAGAGCAATCAGCCCCAGCATTTT. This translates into CASSPSTGKSNQPQHF.

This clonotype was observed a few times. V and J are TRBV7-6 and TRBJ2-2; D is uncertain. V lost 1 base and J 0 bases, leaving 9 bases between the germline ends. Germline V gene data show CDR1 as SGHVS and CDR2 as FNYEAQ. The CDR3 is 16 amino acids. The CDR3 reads CASSLVEASNTGELFF. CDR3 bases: TGTGCCAGCAGCTTAGTTGAGGCTTCGAACACCGGGGAGCTGTTTTTT.

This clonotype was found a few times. The CDR3 region has the DNA TGTGCCAGCAGCATAGGGGGGAACTCCTACAATGAGCAGTTCTTC. Its protein is CASSIGGNSYNEQFF. The genes are TRBV28 and TRBJ2-1, with D perhaps given as TRBD1 or TRBD2 (6 bases each). The V end was cut by 6 bases, the J end by 0 bases, with 12 bases between. CDR1 MDHEN and CDR2 SYDVKM come from the germline V gene. The CDR3 totals 15 residues.

CDR3 sequence: CASSLGQEGLGYTF. DNA for the CDR3: TGTGCCAGCAGTCTTGGACAGGAGGGGCTCGGCTACACCTTC. The chain is built from TRBV2 and TRBJ1-2, with 7 bases lining up with TRBD1. J lost 8 bases, V lost 5 bases, and 11 bases had no gene match. Germline V gene lookup returns CDR1 SNHLY and CDR2 FYNNEI. The CDR3 loop spans 14 amino acids.

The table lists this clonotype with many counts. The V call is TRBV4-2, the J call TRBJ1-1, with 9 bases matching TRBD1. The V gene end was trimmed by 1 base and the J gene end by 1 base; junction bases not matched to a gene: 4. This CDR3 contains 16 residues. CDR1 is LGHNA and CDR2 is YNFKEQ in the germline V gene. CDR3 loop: CASSQGTGAKNTEAFF. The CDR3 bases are TGTGCCAGCAGCCAAGGGACAGGGGCGAAGAACACTGAAGCTTTCTTT.

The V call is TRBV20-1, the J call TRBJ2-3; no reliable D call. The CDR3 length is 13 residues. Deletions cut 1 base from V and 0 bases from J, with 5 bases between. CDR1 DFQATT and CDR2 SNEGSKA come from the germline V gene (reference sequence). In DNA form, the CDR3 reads TGCAGTGCTAGAGTGACGAGCACAGATACGCAGTATTTT. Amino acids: CSARVTSTDTQYF.

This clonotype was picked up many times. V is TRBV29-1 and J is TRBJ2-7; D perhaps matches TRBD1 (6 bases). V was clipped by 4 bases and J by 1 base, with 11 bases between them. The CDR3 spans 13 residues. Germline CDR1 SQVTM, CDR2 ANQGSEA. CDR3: CSVASGESYEQYF. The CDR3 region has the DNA TGCAGCGTTGCCTCAGGGGAGTCCTACGAGCAGTACTTC.

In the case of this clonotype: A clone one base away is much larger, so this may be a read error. The CDR3: CASSFYRGLAGETDTQYF. CDR3 DNA sequence: TGTGCCAGCAGTTTCTACCGCGGACTAGCGGGAGAGACAGATACGCAGTATTTT. The V gene is TRBV28, the J gene TRBJ2-3, with TRBD2 matching over 13 bases. Germline V gene lookup returns CDR1 MDHEN and CDR2 SYDVKM. The CDR3 totals 18 residues. V shed 3 bases, J shed 3 bases, and the junction held 9 bases outside the gene matches.

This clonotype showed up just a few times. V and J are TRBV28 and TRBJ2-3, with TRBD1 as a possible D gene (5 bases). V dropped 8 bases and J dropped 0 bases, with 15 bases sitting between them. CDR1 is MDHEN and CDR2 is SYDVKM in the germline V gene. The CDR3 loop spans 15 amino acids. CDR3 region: CASSPDTTSTDTQYF. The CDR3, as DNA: TGTGCCAGCTCCCCGGACACAACTAGCACAGATACGCAGTATTTT.

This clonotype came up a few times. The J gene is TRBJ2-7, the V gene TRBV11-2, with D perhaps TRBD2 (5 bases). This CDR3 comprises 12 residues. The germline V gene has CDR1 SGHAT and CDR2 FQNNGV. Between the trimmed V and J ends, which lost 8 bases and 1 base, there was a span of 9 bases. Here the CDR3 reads CASHRRSYEQYF. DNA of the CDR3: TGTGCCAGCCACCGGAGGTCCTACGAGCAGTACTTC. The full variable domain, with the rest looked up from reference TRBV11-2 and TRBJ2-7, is EAGVAQSPRYKIIEKRQSVAFWCNPISGHATLYWYQQILGQGPKLLIQFQNNGVVDDSQLPKDRFSAERLKGVDSTLKIQPAKLEDSAVYLCASHRRSYEQYFGPGTRLTVT.

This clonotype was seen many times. The CDR3 loop reads CASSYSRDSNQPQHF. DNA for the CDR3: TGTGCCAGCAGTTACTCGAGGGACAGCAATCAGCCCCAGCATTTT. This chain joins TRBV6-5 and TRBJ1-5; the D gene is possibly TRBD1 (5 bases). Trimming took 0 bases from V and 1 from J, leaving 7 bases between them. This CDR3 region has 15 residues. Per the germline V gene, CDR1 is MNHEY and CDR2 is SVGAGI.

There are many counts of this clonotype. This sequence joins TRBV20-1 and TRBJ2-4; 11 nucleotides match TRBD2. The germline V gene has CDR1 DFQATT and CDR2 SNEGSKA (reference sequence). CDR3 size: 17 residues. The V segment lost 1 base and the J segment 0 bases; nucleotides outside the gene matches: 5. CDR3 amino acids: CSARVAGGPGAKNIQYF. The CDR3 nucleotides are TGCAGTGCTAGAGTAGCGGGAGGGCCCGGAGCCAAAAACATTCAGTACTTC.

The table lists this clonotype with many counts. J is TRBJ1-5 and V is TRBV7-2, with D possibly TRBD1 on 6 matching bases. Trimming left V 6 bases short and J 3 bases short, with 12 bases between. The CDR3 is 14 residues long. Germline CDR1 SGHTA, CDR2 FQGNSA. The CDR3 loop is CASRLDSLNQPQHF. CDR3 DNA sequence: TGTGCCAGCAGACTGGACAGCCTCAATCAGCCCCAGCATTTT.